Shown below are 10 T cell receptor beta chains from a single sample sequenced in a study of blood T cells in healthy people across ages. For the second PCR, which ran for roughly 7 to 11 cycles, a sample-barcoded 5' primer and a J-beta primer mix were used. TCRdb ran MiXCR on the 5' RACE reads and lists one entry per CDR3 protein. In the table there are roughly 800,000 distinct CDR3 sequences, around a quarter of which are singletons. These data were likewise used in another study, on T cells of mothers and their children.

The source material was blood. The receptors shown here come from a boy younger than 18 in good health.

The chain joins TRBV14 to TRBJ1-6; D uncertain. Germline CDR1 reads SGHDN; CDR2 reads FVKESK. Trimming stripped 0 bases from V and 7 bases from J, with 13 bases between. CDR3 length equals 16 residues. Written as DNA, the CDR3 is TGTGCCAGCAGCCAAGAATCGGCCCATACAAATTCACCCCTCCACTTT. The encoded protein is CASSQESAHTNSPLHF.

This clonotype was detected ten times or more. The chain recombines TRBV5-5 with TRBJ2-5, with a tentative D call TRBD2 (5 bases). V gave up 3 bases and J gave up 5 bases, with 11 bases separating them. Looked up from germline, CDR1 is SGHKS and CDR2 is YYEKEE (reference sequence). The CDR3 runs 13 residues. The CDR3 spells CASSSERRETQYF. In DNA form, the CDR3 reads TGTGCCAGCAGCTCCGAAAGGAGGGAGACCCAGTACTTC.

This clonotype was seen ten or more times. The chain has TRBV11-2 and TRBJ2-7; D perhaps matches TRBD1 (5 bases). This CDR3 is built from 14 residues. V lost 1 base, J lost 4 bases, and 11 bases lay in between. The germline V gene has CDR1 SGHAT and CDR2 FQNNGV. The CDR3 region is CASSLVAGSYEQYF. The CDR3 nucleotides read TGTGCCAGCAGCTTAGTTGCAGGGTCTTACGAGCAGTACTTC. The full variable domain, with the rest looked up from reference TRBV11-2 and TRBJ2-7, is EAGVAQSPRYKIIEKRQSVAFWCNPISGHATLYWYQQILGQGPKLLIQFQNNGVVDDSQLPKDRFSAERLKGVDSTLKIQPAKLEDSAVYLCASSLVAGSYEQYFGPGTRLTVT.

The chain joins TRBV15 to TRBJ2-5, with 12 positions matching TRBD1. The CDR3 is 16 amino acids. The junction had 5 bases not matched to a gene; V was cut back by 1 base and J by 5 bases. Germline CDR1 LNHNV, CDR2 YYDKDF (reference sequence). CDR3 in DNA: TGTGCCACCAGCAGAGGGGACAGGGGGCGCTGGGAGACCCAGTACTTC. It is translated as CATSRGDRGRWETQYF.

This clonotype was detected only a few times. The chain joins TRBV7-9 to TRBJ1-1, with 11 positions matching TRBD1. The length of the CDR3 is 18 residues. Germline-derived CDR1 and CDR2 are SEHNR and FQNEAQ (reference sequence). The V gene end was trimmed by 5 bases and the J gene end by 1 base; junction bases not matched to a gene: 12. CDR3 DNA: TGTGCCAGCAGCCATGTACCGGGACAGGGGGATGGGAACACTGAAGCTTTCTTT. This encodes CASSHVPGQGDGNTEAFF. Supplemented by reference TRBV7-9 and TRBJ1-1, the full variable domain reads DTGVSQNPRHKITKRGQNVTFRCDPISEHNRLYWYRQTLGQGPEFLTYFQNEAQLEKSRLLSDRFSAERPKGSFSTLEIQRTEQGDSAMYLCASSHVPGQGDGNTEAFFGQGTRLTVV.

This clonotype showed up just a few times. The gene calls are TRBV29-1 and TRBJ1-5; 12 bases map to TRBD1. V lost 7 bases to trimming and J lost 5 bases; unmatched junction nucleotides: 6. Germline assignment: CDR1 SQVTM and CDR2 ANQGSEA. CDR3 length equals 14 residues. Here the CDR3 reads CSASGTGGDQPQHF. CDR3 sequence (DNA): TGCAGCGCATCCGGGACAGGGGGCGATCAGCCCCAGCATTTT.

In its sample, this clonotype was seen many times. The rearrangement uses TRBV15 and TRBJ2-1, with D maybe TRBD1 (5 bases). The germline gives CDR1 LNHNV, CDR2 YYDKDF (reference sequence). The CDR3 length is 15 residues. Trimming pared 1 base from V and 0 bases from J, leaving 7 bases between. CDR3: CATSRGGGSYNEQFF. The DNA for the CDR3 is TGTGCCACCAGCAGAGGGGGCGGCTCCTACAATGAGCAGTTCTTC.

In its sample, this clonotype was seen many times. The rearrangement joins TRBV5-1 to TRBJ2-2, with 8 bases fitting TRBD2. Germline CDR1 SGHRS, CDR2 YFSETQ. The CDR3 sequence is 16 residues long. J gave up 1 base and V 0 bases, and 2 bases lay outside the gene matches. CDR3 sequence reads: CASSLGLAGNTGELFF. The CDR3, as DNA: TGCGCCAGCAGCTTGGGCCTAGCGGGGAACACCGGGGAGCTGTTTTTT.

V gene TRBV18 combines with J gene TRBJ1-2; no definite D call. Trimming removed 6 bases from V and 8 bases from J, with 13 bases in between. This CDR3 is built from 12 residues. Per germline, CDR1 KGHSH and CDR2 LQKENI. CDR3 nucleotides: TGTGCCAGCTCCTGGGGAGTGAGCGGCTACACCTTC. Residues: CASSWGVSGYTF.

The V and J genes are TRBV12-3 or TRBV12-4 and TRBJ2-7; D is possibly TRBD1 (6 bases). The CDR3 runs 15 residues. The V and J ends lost 5 bases and 0 bases respectively, with 14 bases between them. The CDR3 DNA sequence: TGTGCCAGCAGTCAACAAACAGGGCCCTCCTACGAGCAGTACTTC. Its protein is CASSQQTGPSYEQYF.